Presented here are 7 T cell receptor beta chains from one specimen sequenced in a study of beta chain features in type 1 diabetes. Study-level points and caveats: Type 1 diabetes patients had TCRB CDR3s that were shorter (moderately but significantly so) in all four CD4+ subsets.

Since all of the isolated RNA was reverse transcribed, expressed TCRB transcripts were what got sequenced. Data came from immunoSEQ multiplex PCR; TCRdb stores just in-frame clones and leaves some out. The repertoire includes 20,000 to 25,000 clones, about 63% of them detected once, and 1.1% sits in the top ten. These receptors have no identified antigens. Sequenced sample: stem cell memory CD4+ T cells from blood. These receptors originate from a woman aged 40-49 years with type 1 diabetes.

This chain uses TRBV14 with TRBJ1-4; D unresolved. The CDR3 sequence is 14 residues long. Germline V gene sequence: CDR1 SGHDN, CDR2 FVKESK. Trimming removed 0 bases from V and 8 bases from J, with 10 bases in between. This CDR3 is CASSQDAEREKLFF. DNA for the CDR3: TGTGCCAGCAGCCAAGACGCAGAAAGAGAAAAACTGTTTTTT.

Here the CDR3 reads CASSYALTGGNEQFF. The CDR3, as DNA: TGTGCCAGCAGTTACGCCTTGACAGGGGGTAATGAGCAGTTCTTC. This chain uses TRBV6-5 with TRBJ2-1, with TRBD1 identical over 9 bases. This CDR3 spans 15 amino acids. J lost 7 bases, V lost 2 bases, and 6 bases had no gene match. Germline V gene lookup returns CDR1 MNHEY and CDR2 SVGAGI.

The CDR3 here is CASSLTPAREGYF. In DNA, the CDR3 is TGCGCCAGCAGCTTGACCCCCGCGAGGGAAGGCTATTTT. The chain links TRBV5-1 to TRBJ2-3, with a tentative D call TRBD2 (5 bases). Germline lookup yields CDR1 SGHRS and CDR2 YFSETQ. This CDR3 comprises 13 residues. The V end was cut by 1 base, the J end by 15 bases, with 18 bases between. Using reference TRBV5-1 and TRBJ2-3 for the parts outside the CDR3, the full variable domain is KAGVTQTPRYLIKTRGQQVTLSCSPISGHRSVSWYQQTPGQGLQFLFEYFSETQRNKGNFPGRFSGRQFSNSRSEMNVSTLELGDSALYLCASSLTPAREGYFGPGTRLTVL.

The chain carries TRBV19 and TRBJ1-1, with D perhaps TRBD1 (6 bases). Trimming took off 5 bases at V and 6 bases at J, with 22 bases between the two ends. Germline V gene lookup returns CDR1 LNHDA and CDR2 SQIVND (reference sequence). This CDR3 has 16 amino acids. CDR3: CASSRQAEVRGAEAFF. In DNA, the CDR3 is TGTGCCAGTAGTCGACAGGCGGAAGTCCGGGGCGCTGAAGCTTTCTTT.

The rearrangement uses TRBV28 and TRBJ2-7; D ambiguous. Germline V gene data show CDR1 as MDHEN and CDR2 as SYDVKM. V gave up 6 bases and J gave up 3 bases, with 6 bases separating them. This CDR3 has 11 residues. The CDR3 is CASSSDYEQYF. The CDR3 nucleotides are TGTGCCAGCAGCTCAGACTACGAGCAGTACTTC.

This chain joins TRBV6-5 and TRBJ1-1, with a possible D match to TRBD1 (6 bases). Trimming removed 1 base from V and 8 bases from J, with 14 bases in between. Germline assignment: CDR1 MNHEY and CDR2 SVGAGI. The CDR3 has 14 residues. CDR3 loop: CASSYFPGQREAFF. The CDR3 DNA follows: TGTGCCAGCAGTTACTTCCCCGGACAGCGGGAAGCTTTCTTT.

This clone was counted a single time. The J gene is TRBJ2-3, the V gene TRBV18, with 11 nucleotides matching TRBD1. The CDR3 has 16 amino acids. In germline, CDR1 is KGHSH, CDR2 LQKENI. V dropped 6 bases and J dropped 6; count of bases not matched to a gene: 11. The CDR3 bases are TGTGCCAGCTCTCCAACCGGGACAGGGGGGCCGGATACGCAGTATTTT. Translating it yields CASSPTGTGGPDTQYF.